This TCR beta chain stems from a study of T cell repertoires in cytomegalovirus infection. For the study at large: Public TCR beta signatures were indicative of both CMV infection and a matching HLA type.

TCRdb analysed the reads with MiXCR anew, one entry per CDR3 protein. The table includes about 770,000 distinct CDR3 sequences, about 27% detected once. A word on this clonotype: Its antigen is currently unknown.

Study-wide results and limits: The cumulative frequency of public TCR beta families distinguished individuals who carried CMV together with the relevant HLA. In two of eight donors, the top clonotype was HLA-C-restricted CMV-specific.

The CDR3 is made up of 14 amino acids. With 1 base removed from V and 7 bases from J, the gap between germline ends came to 13 bases. The germline CDR1 and CDR2 sequences are LGHDT and YNNKEL (reference sequence). This material consisted of cultured CD8+ T cells from PBMCs, taken from culture after CMV antigen stimulation. V is TRBV3-1 and J is TRBJ1-1; no clear D. This sequence originates from a human donor in good health (CMV status not recorded). Some clones in this sample may be carry-over from other donors' samples. The CDR3 DNA reads as TGTGCCAGCAGCCAAGTTGGAGAGAGGCGTGAAGCTTTCTTT. Translating gives CASSQVGERREAFF.